Sequencing of this T cell receptor (beta chain) was carried out in a study of blood T cell repertoires in COVID-19. Whole-study context: The analysed material was cDNA or gDNA that came from T cells, B-cell-depleted T cells, or PBMCs.

Germline-derived CDR1 and CDR2 are SGDLS and YYNGEE. V lost 3 bases and J lost 0, with 10 bases in between. The CDR3 consists of 16 residues. As handled by the study authors: Amplification with reference gene primers provided the estimates of nucleated cell counts. The table came from immunoSEQ multiplex PCR; TCRdb's copy has only in-frame clones and leaves some out. V, J and clone size were drawn from that table, and D and trimming were deduced from the DNA. The top ten hold 6.5% to 7% of the sample, which has about 180,000 clones, about four fifths seen once. The sample holds a few counts of this clone.

The rearrangement joins TRBV9 to TRBJ1-6; possible D gene TRBD1, 6 bases. The clonotype was recovered from a man aged 65 to 85 with active or convalescent COVID-19. Sequencing was carried out using peripheral blood. The CDR3 sequence is CASSAGQPSYNSPLHF. The CDR3 region has the DNA TGTGCCAGCAGCGCCGGACAGCCCTCCTATAATTCACCCCTCCACTTT.